This TCR beta chain was captured in a study of a mutant IDH1 vaccine in newly diagnosed glioma. Study summary: The earlier regimen, radiotherapy, temozolomide, or both, was most often both. Notes on the study in general: Pseudoprogression showed no apparent link to changes in top peripheral T cell clonotypes.

Details on this clone: The antigen remains undetermined.

TCRdb's copy holds only in-frame clones and misses some; the assay was immunoSEQ multiplex PCR. This sample has 35,000 to 50,000 clones; 80% to 95% occur once, and the top ten carry over 3.5%. The time point denotes: week 23, last vaccination. Vaccination used 300 ug of mutant IDH1 20-mer peptide per dose, with topical imiquimod. Those who donated had recent WHO grade 3 or 4 IDH1-mutant, ATRX-lost astrocytomas. The material sequenced was PBMCs, taken from a glioma patient whose treatment included an IDH1 peptide vaccine. The clonotype comes from a man in his forties or fifties with glioma.

DNA of the CDR3: TGTGCCAGCAGCTTATTATACGGGACAGGGGGTGCTGAAGCTTTCTTT. Translating it yields CASSLLYGTGGAEAFF. This chain connects TRBV7-8 to TRBJ1-1, with TRBD1 matching 11 bases. V trimming: 2 bases; J trimming: 6 bases; junction bases outside the gene matches: 8. Germline assignment: CDR1 SGHVS and CDR2 FQNEAQ. The CDR3 extends over 16 amino acids. Drawing the rest from reference TRBV7-8 and TRBJ1-1, the complete variable domain is GAGVSQSPRYKVAKRGQDVALRCDPISGHVSLFWYQQALGQGPEFLTYFQNEAQLDKSGLPSDRFFAERPEGSVSTLKIQRTQQEDSAVYLCASSLLYGTGGAEAFFGQGTRLTVV.